This TCR beta chain derives from a study of T cell responses to AZD1222 COVID-19 vaccine. Some clones are missing from TCRdb's copy, which holds only in-frame ones; the method was immunoSEQ multiplex PCR. The table has approximately 100,000 clones, about 90% seen once. The sample holds many counts of this clone. The TCR originated in an adult who received the AZD1222 COVID-19 vaccine. Material: peripheral blood, obtained 28 days after the second AZD1222 dose.

CDR3 sequence: CASSPEGAHQPQHF. The DNA of the CDR3 is TGTGCCAGCAGCCCGGAGGGGGCCCATCAGCCCCAGCATTTT. The rearrangement uses TRBV5-5 and TRBJ1-5, with TRBD1 matching over 7 bases. Germline CDR1 and CDR2: SGHKS and YYEKEE (reference sequence). With 4 bases clipped from V and 5 bases from J, the junction kept 6 bases outside the gene matches. The CDR3 runs to 14 residues.